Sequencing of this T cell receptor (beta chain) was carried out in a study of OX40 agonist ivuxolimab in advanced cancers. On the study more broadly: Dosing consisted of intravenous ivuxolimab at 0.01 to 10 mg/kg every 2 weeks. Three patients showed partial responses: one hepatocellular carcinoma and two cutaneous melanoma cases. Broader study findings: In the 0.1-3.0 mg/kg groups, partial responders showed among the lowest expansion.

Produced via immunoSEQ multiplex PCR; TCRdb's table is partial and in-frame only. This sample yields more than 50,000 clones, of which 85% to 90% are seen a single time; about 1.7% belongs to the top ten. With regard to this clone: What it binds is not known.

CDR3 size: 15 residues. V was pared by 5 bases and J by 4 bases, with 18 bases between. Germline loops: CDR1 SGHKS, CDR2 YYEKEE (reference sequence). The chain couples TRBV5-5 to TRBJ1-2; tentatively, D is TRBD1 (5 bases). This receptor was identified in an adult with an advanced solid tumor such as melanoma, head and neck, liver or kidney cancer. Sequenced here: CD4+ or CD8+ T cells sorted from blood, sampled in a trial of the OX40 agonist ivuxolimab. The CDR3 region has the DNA TGTGCCAGCAGTTCCACATTCGGGGGTGTCTATGGCTACACCTTC. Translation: CASSSTFGGVYGYTF. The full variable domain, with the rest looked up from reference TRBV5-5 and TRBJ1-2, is DAGVTQSPTHLIKTRGQQVTLRCSPISGHKSVSWYQQVLGQGPQFIFQYYEKEERGRGNFPDRFSARQFPNYSSELNVNALLLGDSALYLCASSSTFGGVYGYTFGSGTRLTVV.